This T cell receptor beta chain was obtained from a study of T cells in Graves' hyperthyroidism and ophthalmopathy. There were TCR beta CDR3 regions amplified from RNA transcripts. First-round RT-PCR of the TCR CDR3 relied on the HTBI primer set. MiXCR, run by TCRdb on the multiplex PCR reads, gives a single entry per CDR3 protein. The sample carries a few hundred thousand distinct CDR3 sequences, roughly 25% recorded once. The V gene's germline CDR1 is ENHRY and CDR2 SYGVKD. This CDR3 comprises 15 residues. The trim removed 7 bases at V and 6 bases at J, leaving 9 bases unmatched. This clonotype showed up many times.

The source of this sequence is a man between 45 and 60 years old with Graves' hyperthyroidism. This chain connects TRBV10-3 to TRBJ2-1; TRBD2 aligns across 10 bases. Sequencing used blood. The CDR3 loop reads CAINSAGTSANEQFF. CDR3 DNA sequence: TGTGCCATCAATTCAGCCGGGACTAGCGCCAATGAGCAGTTCTTC.